These T cell receptor beta chains were read from a single sample in a study of T cell repertoires in cytomegalovirus infection. From the reads, TCRdb called clonotypes with MiXCR, one entry per CDR3 protein. This sample carries about 160,000 distinct CDR3 sequences, about 20% of them seen once, and the ten largest clones take around a quarter. These receptors have no identified antigens. Sequenced here: CD8+ T cells from cultured PBMCs, sampled from culture after CMV antigen stimulation. The receptors originated from a human donor in good health (CMV status not recorded). Some clones in this sample may be carry-over from other donors' samples. Each CDR3 is given with its conserved first and last residue. A D gene is named only where the DNA matches it firmly. Clone size is stated in some rows and not others, as once, few, many or a class when expanded.

v_call	d_call	clone_size	j_call	cdr3_nt	cdr3_aa
TRBV7-8	TRBD1	NA	TRBJ1-5	TGTGCCAGCAGCTTACTGACAGGGTGGGGTCAGCCCCAGCATTTT	CASSLLTGWGQPQHF
TRBV19	TRBD1	NA	TRBJ2-3	TGTGCCAGTGACAGGGGGAGCACAGATACGCAGTATTTT	CASDRGSTDTQYF
TRBV4-1	TRBD1	NA	TRBJ1-2	TGCGCCAGCAGCCACCGACAGGGGGTCCTTTATGGCTACACCTTC	CASSHRQGVLYGYTF
TRBV20-1	TRBD2	many	TRBJ2-5	TGCAGTGCTAGAGATGGGCAGCGGGGGGGAGAGACCCAGTACTTC	CSARDGQRGGETQYF
TRBV4-1	NA	many	TRBJ1-4	TGCGCCAGCAGCCAGGGTTGGGAAAAACTGTTTTTT	CASSQGWEKLFF
TRBV12-3/TRBV12-4	TRBD1	few	TRBJ1-6	TGTGCCAGCACCACGGGACAGACTAATTCACCCCTCCACTTT	CASTTGQTNSPLHF
TRBV4-1	NA	few	TRBJ2-5	TGCGCCAGCAGCCAAGTAAGTGTGGGCAGGCCGTACCAAGAGACCCAGTACTTC	CASSQVSVGRPYQETQYF
TRBV4-2	NA	NA	TRBJ1-1	TGTGCCAGCAGCTCTCAGGGGCCTGAAGCTTTCTTT	CASSSQGPEAFF
TRBV7-8	TRBD1	NA	TRBJ2-7	TGTGCCAGCAGCTTTTCCGGGACAGGGGTCTCCTACGAGCAGTACTTC	CASSFSGTGVSYEQYF
TRBV7-9	NA	few	TRBJ1-5	TGTGCCAGCAGCTCGAATAGGGGGGCGTCCAATCAGCCCCAGCATTTT	CASSSNRGASNQPQHF
TRBV12-3/TRBV12-4	NA	few	TRBJ1-6	TGTGCCAGCAGGCGCAAACAGGCAAATTCACCCCTCCACTTT	CASRRKQANSPLHF
TRBV7-9	TRBD1	NA	TRBJ2-7	TGTGCCAGCAGCCGTACGGACAGGGGCACCTACGAGCAGTACTTC	CASSRTDRGTYEQYF
TRBV19	NA	few	TRBJ1-5	TGTGCCAGTACCTATATAACGGGCAATCAGCCCCAGCATTTT	CASTYITGNQPQHF
TRBV10-2	NA	few	TRBJ2-3	TGCGCCAGCAGCGCACTAGGTCCAGATACGCAGTATTTT	CASSALGPDTQYF
TRBV7-9	NA	NA	TRBJ1-2	TGTGCCAGCAGCTTAGGGACAACTTTATATGGCTACACCTTC	CASSLGTTLYGYTF
TRBV4-3	TRBD2	few	TRBJ2-1	TGCGCCAGCAGCCAAGCGACCCTAGCGGAGACCTACAATGAGCAGTTCTTC	CASSQATLAETYNEQFF
TRBV6-5	TRBD1	NA	TRBJ1-1	TGTGCCAGCACCGAAGGGCACAGGGGGAACACTGAAGCTTTCTTT	CASTEGHRGNTEAFF
TRBV9	NA	few	TRBJ2-1	TGTGCCAGCAGCGTAGCGGGGTCGGGGGCACGGGAGCAGTTCTTC	CASSVAGSGAREQFF
TRBV7-9	NA	NA	TRBJ2-6	TGTGCCAGCAGCTTAGTGTTGGGGGTATCTGGGGCCAACGTCCTGACTTTC	CASSLVLGVSGANVLTF
TRBV19	NA	few	TRBJ2-1	TGTGCCAGTAGTTATCGGTACAATGAGCAGTTCTTC	CASSYRYNEQFF